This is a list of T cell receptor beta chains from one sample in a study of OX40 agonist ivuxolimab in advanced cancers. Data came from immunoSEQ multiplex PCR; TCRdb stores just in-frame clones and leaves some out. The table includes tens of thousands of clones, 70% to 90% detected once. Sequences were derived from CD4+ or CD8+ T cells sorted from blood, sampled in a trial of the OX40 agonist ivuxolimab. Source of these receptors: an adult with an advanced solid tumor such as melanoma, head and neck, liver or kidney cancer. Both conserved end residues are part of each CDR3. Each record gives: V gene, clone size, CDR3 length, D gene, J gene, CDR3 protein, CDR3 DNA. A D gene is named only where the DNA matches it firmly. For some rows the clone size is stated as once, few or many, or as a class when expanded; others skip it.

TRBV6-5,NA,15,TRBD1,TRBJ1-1,CASRDRGGVNTEAFF,TGTGCCAGCAGAGACAGGGGCGGGGTGAACACTGAAGCTTTCTTT
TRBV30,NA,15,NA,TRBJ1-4,CAWSPGLRDNEKLFF,TGTGCCTGGAGCCCAGGGCTGCGGGATAATGAAAAACTGTTTTTT
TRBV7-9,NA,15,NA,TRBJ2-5,CASSQIGQPQETQYF,TGTGCCAGCAGCCAGATCGGGCAGCCCCAAGAGACCCAGTACTTC
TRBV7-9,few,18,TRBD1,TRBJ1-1,CASSHTIKGAGRNTEAFF,TGTGCCAGCAGCCATACCATCAAGGGGGCTGGTCGGAACACTGAAGCTTTCTTT
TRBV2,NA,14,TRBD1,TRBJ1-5,CASSGTGVFQPQHF,TGTGCCAGCAGTGGGACAGGAGTTTTTCAGCCCCAGCATTTT
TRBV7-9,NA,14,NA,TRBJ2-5,CASSLATPPKTQYF,TGTGCCAGCAGCTTAGCTACACCCCCGAAGACCCAGTACTTC
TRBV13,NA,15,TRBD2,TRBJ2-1,CASSPLSGRVNEQFF,TGTGCCAGCAGCCCCTTGAGCGGGAGGGTGAATGAGCAGTTCTTC
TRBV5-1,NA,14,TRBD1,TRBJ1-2,CASSMDRANYGYTF,TGCGCCAGCAGCATGGACAGGGCTAACTATGGCTACACCTTC
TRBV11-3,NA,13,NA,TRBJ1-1,CASSLGRDTEAFF,TGTGCCAGCAGCTTAGGCAGAGACACTGAAGCTTTCTTT
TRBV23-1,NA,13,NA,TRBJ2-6,CASSPQVANVLTF,TGCGCCAGCAGTCCGCAGGTTGCCAACGTCCTGACTTTC
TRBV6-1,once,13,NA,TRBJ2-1,CASSMTGRDEQFF,TGTGCCAGCAGTATGACGGGCAGGGATGAGCAGTTCTTC
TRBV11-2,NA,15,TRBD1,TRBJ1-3,CASSSGQGGGNTIYF,TGTGCCAGCAGCTCGGGACAGGGAGGAGGAAACACCATATATTTT
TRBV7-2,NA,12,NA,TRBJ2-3,CASGTFTDTQYF,TGTGCCAGCGGAACTTTCACAGATACGCAGTATTTT
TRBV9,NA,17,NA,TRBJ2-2,CASSVGGYGSSTGELFF,TGTGCCAGCAGCGTAGGGGGGTATGGCAGTTCTACCGGGGAGCTGTTTTTT
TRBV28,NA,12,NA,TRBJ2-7,CASSLSEYEQYF,TGTGCCAGCAGTTTATCGGAGTACGAGCAGTACTTC
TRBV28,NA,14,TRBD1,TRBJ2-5,CASTMTGGEETQYF,TGTGCCAGCACCATGACAGGGGGCGAAGAGACCCAGTACTTC
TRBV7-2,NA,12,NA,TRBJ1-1,CASSLGEVAAFF,TGTGCCAGCAGCTTAGGGGAGGTCGCTGCTTTCTTT
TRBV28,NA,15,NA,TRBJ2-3,CASRYDSSSTDTQYF,TGTGCCAGCAGATATGACAGTTCTAGCACAGATACGCAGTATTTT
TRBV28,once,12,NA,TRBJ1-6,CASTGVRSPLHF,TGTGCCAGCACGGGGGTACGTTCACCCCTCCACTTT
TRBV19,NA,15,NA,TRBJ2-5,CASSIGREPAETQYF,TGTGCCAGTAGTATTGGGCGGGAACCAGCCGAGACCCAGTACTTC
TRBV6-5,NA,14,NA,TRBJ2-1,CASSLGSGADEQFF,TGTGCCAGCAGCCTGGGTTCGGGAGCTGATGAGCAGTTCTTC
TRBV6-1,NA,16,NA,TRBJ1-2,CASSEALFVAAYGYTF,TGTGCCAGCAGTGAAGCGCTTTTCGTGGCAGCCTATGGCTACACCTTC
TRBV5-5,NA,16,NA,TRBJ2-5,CASSADGTVGGETQYF,TGTGCCAGCAGCGCCGACGGGACGGTGGGTGGAGAGACCCAGTACTTC
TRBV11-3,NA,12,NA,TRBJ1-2,CASSLVGLGYTF,TGTGCCAGCAGCTTAGTAGGGCTCGGCTACACCTTC
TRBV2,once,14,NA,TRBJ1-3,CASSVEGSGNTIYF,TGTGCCAGCAGTGTGGAGGGCTCAGGAAACACCATATATTTT
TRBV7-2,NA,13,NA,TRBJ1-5,CASSLQGNQPQHF,TGTGCCAGCAGCTTACAGGGTAATCAGCCCCAGCATTTT
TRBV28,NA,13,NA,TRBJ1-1,CASSGWGNTEAFF,TGTGCCAGCAGCGGTTGGGGAAACACTGAAGCTTTCTTT
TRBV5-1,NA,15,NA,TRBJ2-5,CASSPRNPSQETQYF,TGCGCCAGCAGCCCCCGCAACCCCAGCCAAGAGACCCAGTACTTC
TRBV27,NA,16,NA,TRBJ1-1,CASSFNFGGLSGEAFF,TGTGCCAGCAGTTTTAATTTTGGGGGGCTCAGTGGTGAAGCTTTCTTT
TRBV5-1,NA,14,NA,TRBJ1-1,CASSLRRGNTEAFF,TGCGCCAGCAGCTTACGACGGGGAAACACTGAAGCTTTCTTT
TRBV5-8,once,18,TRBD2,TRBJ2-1,CASSFSGLAGVKRNEQFF,TGTGCCAGCAGCTTCTCCGGACTAGCGGGAGTCAAGAGGAATGAGCAGTTCTTC
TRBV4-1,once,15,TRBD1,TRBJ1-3,CASSPRQGGGNTIYF,TGCGCCAGCAGCCCTCGACAGGGGGGCGGAAACACCATATATTTT
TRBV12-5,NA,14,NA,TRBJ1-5,CASGLSSGSQPQHF,TGTGCTAGTGGTTTGTCCTCAGGGAGTCAGCCCCAGCATTTT
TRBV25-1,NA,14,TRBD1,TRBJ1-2,CASSGDRGDYGYTF,TGTGCCAGCAGTGGGGACAGGGGTGACTATGGCTACACCTTC
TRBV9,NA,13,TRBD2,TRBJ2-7,CASSAGTSSEQYF,TGTGCCAGCAGCGCCGGGACTAGTTCCGAGCAGTACTTC
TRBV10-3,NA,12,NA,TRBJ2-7,CAPGHLGREQYF,TGTGCCCCCGGACATTTGGGGCGCGAGCAGTACTTC
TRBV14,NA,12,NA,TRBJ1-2,CASSQAANGYTF,TGTGCCAGCAGCCAAGCGGCCAATGGCTACACCTTC
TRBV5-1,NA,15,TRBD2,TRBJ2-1,CASTYSGDSYNEQFF,TGCGCCAGCACATATAGCGGGGACTCCTACAATGAGCAGTTCTTC
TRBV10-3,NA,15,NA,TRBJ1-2,CAISEGGPRDYGYTF,TGTGCCATCAGTGAGGGAGGGCCGCGGGACTATGGCTACACCTTC
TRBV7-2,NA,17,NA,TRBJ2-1,CASSPLFGRGRLNEQFF,TGTGCCAGCAGCCCGCTTTTTGGCAGGGGAAGGTTAAATGAGCAGTTCTTC
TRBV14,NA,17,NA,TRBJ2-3,CASSSRFRGPHTDTQYF,TGTGCCAGCAGCTCCCGGTTTCGCGGGCCCCACACAGATACGCAGTATTTT
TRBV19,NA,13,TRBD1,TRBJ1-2,CASDRGTNYGYTF,TGTGCCAGTGACAGGGGAACTAACTATGGCTACACCTTC
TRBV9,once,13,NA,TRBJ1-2,CASSVAGLAGYTF,TGTGCCAGCAGCGTAGCAGGACTGGCTGGCTACACCTTC
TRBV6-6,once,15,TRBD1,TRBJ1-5,CASSYKGAGNQPQHF,TGTGCCAGCAGTTACAAGGGGGCAGGCAATCAGCCCCAGCATTTT
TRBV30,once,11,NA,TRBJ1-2,CAWSHRVGYTF,TGTGCCTGGAGTCACAGGGTCGGCTACACCTTC